A single sample is the source of the 31 T cell receptor beta chains below, sequenced in a study of blood T cell repertoires in COVID-19. Profiling relied on immunoSEQ multiplex PCR, and the TCRdb table lists in-frame clones only, not all of them. The table shows 100,000 to 150,000 clones, with over 80% occurring only once. Source material: peripheral blood. Receptors were obtained from a middle-aged man with active or convalescent COVID-19.

The chain recombines TRBV5-6 with TRBJ2-2; D gene uncertain. Trimming cost V 1 base and J 7 bases, with 2 bases left between them. Germline V gives CDR1 SGHDT, CDR2 YYEEEE. The CDR3 has 11 residues. The CDR3 spells CASSLLGELFF. CDR3 bases: TGTGCCAGCAGCTTGCTCGGGGAGCTGTTTTTT.

This clone has just one count. The chain links TRBV5-1 to TRBJ2-7; 8 nucleotides align to TRBD2. There are 15 residues in the CDR3. The V gene's germline CDR1 is SGHRS and CDR2 YFSETQ. V shed 4 bases, J shed 0 bases, and the junction held 6 bases outside the gene matches. Here the CDR3 reads CASSPTSGISYEQYF. CDR3 DNA sequence: TGCGCCAGCAGCCCCACTAGCGGAATCTCCTACGAGCAGTACTTC.

A note on this clone: The junction shows a germline mismatch at one end, possibly a read error. The rearrangement joins TRBV19 to TRBJ1-3; D is possibly TRBD1 (5 bases). Per the germline V gene, CDR1 is LNHDA and CDR2 is SQIVND (reference sequence). The CDR3 contains 15 residues. The CDR3 coding sequence is TGTGCCGGTAGTACCTCCCCAGGGTTCGGAAACACCATATATTTT. Translated, it gives CAGSTSPGFGNTIYF.

This chain connects TRBV19 to TRBJ1-2, with D perhaps matching TRBD1 (5 bases). The CDR3 length is 15 residues. Trimming cost V 6 bases and J 2 bases, with 16 bases left between them. Germline CDR1 and CDR2: LNHDA and SQIVND (reference sequence). CDR3 amino acids: CASSVTGTPNYGYTF. The CDR3 DNA follows: TGTGCCAGTAGCGTCACCGGGACTCCCAACTATGGCTACACCTTC.

This clone is a singleton in its sample. The chain combines TRBV7-3 with TRBJ2-2; 7 nucleotides agree with TRBD2. V gave up 6 bases and J gave up 7 bases; unmatched junction bases: 5. CDR3 size: 13 residues. The V gene's germline CDR1 is SGHTA and CDR2 FQGTGA. Here the CDR3 DNA reads TGTGCCAGCAGATTGGGGAGGGGCGGGGAGCTGTTTTTT. Its protein is CASRLGRGGELFF.

V gene TRBV13 combines with J gene TRBJ2-7; 8 nucleotides align to TRBD1. Germline CDR1 is PRHDT and CDR2 is FYEKMQ (reference sequence). V was clipped by 5 bases and J by 6 bases; unmatched bases: 6. The CDR3 has 13 amino acids. The CDR3 loop reads CASSQDRVGEQYF. DNA of the CDR3: TGTGCCAGCAGCCAGGACAGGGTCGGCGAGCAGTACTTC.

J is TRBJ1-2 and V is TRBV12-3 or TRBV12-4, with D perhaps matching TRBD1 (6 bases). Trimming shortened V by 4 bases and J by 2 bases, and 8 bases separated the two germline ends. The CDR3 is made up of 13 amino acids. In DNA, the CDR3 is TGTGCCAGCAGTTCTCAGGGGAACTATGGCTACACCTTC. Amino acid sequence: CASSSQGNYGYTF.

J is TRBJ2-7 and V is TRBV2; TRBD2 is a possible D gene (6 bases). Trimming stripped 0 bases from V and 6 bases from J, with 6 bases between. Germline V CDR1 and CDR2: SNHLY, FYNNEI. CDR3 length equals 12 residues. CDR3 amino acids: CASSEAGGEQYF. CDR3 nucleotides: TGTGCCAGCAGTGAAGCGGGAGGCGAGCAGTACTTC.

The rearrangement uses TRBV5-6 and TRBJ1-1; D is ambiguous. This CDR3 comprises 14 residues. The germline CDR1 and CDR2 sequences are SGHDT and YYEEEE. The germline V and J ends were trimmed by 2 bases and 2 bases, with 10 bases remaining between them. CDR3 DNA: TGTGCCAGCAGCTTCGCTGGAGGCAACACTGAAGCTTTCTTT. As protein: CASSFAGGNTEAFF.

This chain joins TRBV27 and TRBJ2-7; D possibly corresponds to TRBD2 (5 bases). CDR3 length: 13 residues. Germline loops: CDR1 MNHEY, CDR2 SMNVEV (reference sequence). The ends were cut back, 1 base at V and 7 bases at J, with 11 bases in the middle. The chain's CDR3 is CASSLFGVGEQYF. The DNA for the CDR3 is TGTGCCAGCAGTTTATTCGGGGTAGGGGAGCAGTACTTC.

The V gene is TRBV11-3, the J gene TRBJ2-3, with TRBD2 identical over 7 bases. CDR3 length: 15 amino acids. V lost 1 base, J lost 0 bases, and 1 base stayed unmatched. The germline V gene has CDR1 SGHNT and CDR2 YENEEA. CDR3 sequence (DNA): TGTGCCAGCAGCTTAGGGGGGGGAAGCACAGATACGCAGTATTTT. Protein sequence: CASSLGGGSTDTQYF. Together with reference TRBV11-3 and TRBJ2-3, the CDR3 gives the full variable domain: EAGVVQSPRYKIIEKKQPVAFWCNPISGHNTLYWYLQNLGQGPELLIRYENEEAVDDSQLPKDRFSAERLKGVDSTLKIQPAELGDSAVYLCASSLGGGSTDTQYFGPGTRLTVL.

J is TRBJ2-1 and V is TRBV5-1, with 12 bases aligning to TRBD2. The V gene end was trimmed by 4 bases and the J gene end by 3 bases; junction bases not matched to a gene: 2. The CDR3 length is 15 residues. Germline V gene sequence: CDR1 SGHRS, CDR2 YFSETQ. The CDR3 protein is CASSTLAGGYNEQFF. The DNA for the CDR3 is TGCGCCAGCAGCACACTAGCGGGGGGCTACAATGAGCAGTTCTTC.

The V gene is TRBV25-1, the J gene TRBJ1-5, with D possibly being TRBD1 (6 bases). This CDR3 has 17 residues. V lost 1 base, J lost 7 bases, and 20 bases lay in between. Germline V gene sequence: CDR1 MGHDK, CDR2 SYGVNS. The chain's CDR3 is CASSESGMGGGRQPQHF. CDR3 DNA sequence: TGTGCCAGCAGTGAATCGGGTATGGGGGGCGGGAGGCAGCCCCAGCATTTT.

The V gene is TRBV10-3, the J gene TRBJ2-3, with 9 nucleotides matching TRBD2. This CDR3 spans 14 amino acids. After removal of 10 bases from V and 4 bases from J, the junction contained 9 bases not matched to a gene. Germline CDR1 is ENHRY and CDR2 is SYGVKD. CDR3 sequence reads: CATRAGGYADTQYF. In DNA form, the CDR3 reads TGTGCCACTAGGGCGGGGGGGTACGCAGATACGCAGTATTTT.

This clone has more than one count but fewer than ten. J is TRBJ2-3 and V is TRBV5-6; the D gene is possibly TRBD2 (6 bases). In germline, CDR1 is SGHDT, CDR2 YYEEEE. V was cut by 4 bases and J by 6 bases, with 12 bases left in between. The CDR3 loop spans 13 amino acids. The CDR3 DNA follows: TGTGCCAGCAGCACCACGGGGGTGGATACGCAGTATTTT. This gives the protein CASSTTGVDTQYF.

The V gene is TRBV3-1 (or the pseudogene TRBV3-2), the J gene TRBJ2-3; possibly TRBD2 for D (7 bases). Trimming took off 6 bases at V and 5 bases at J, with 15 bases between the two ends. CDR3 length: 14 amino acids. CDR1 and CDR2 (germline): LGHDT, YNNKEL (reference sequence). The chain's CDR3 is CASRRGGAGDTQYF. CDR3 coding DNA: TGTGCCAGCAGGAGGGGGGGGGCCGGAGATACGCAGTATTTT.

The gene calls are TRBV11-2 and TRBJ1-6; D remains unclear. CDR3 length: 18 residues. Germline V gives CDR1 SGHAT, CDR2 FQNNGV. The V end was cut by 1 base, the J end by 0 bases, with 13 bases between. CDR3 amino acids: CASSLGGAFSSYNSPLHF. For the CDR3, the DNA is TGTGCCAGCAGCTTAGGGGGAGCCTTCAGCTCCTATAATTCACCCCTCCACTTT.

This clone was recorded only once. The chain combines TRBV5-4 with TRBJ2-5, with a weak D call TRBD2 (6 bases). The length of the CDR3 is 16 residues. Trimming took 0 bases from V and 1 from J, leaving 13 bases between them. CDR1 and CDR2 (germline): SGHNT, YYREEE (reference sequence). DNA for the CDR3: TGTGCCAGCAGCTTGGGAGGCTCGGGGGTCCAAGAGACCCAGTACTTC. Protein product: CASSLGGSGVQETQYF.

This clone came up once. This chain links TRBV6-5 with TRBJ2-3; 8 nucleotides align to TRBD2. Germline CDR1 is MNHEY and CDR2 is SVGAGI. The ends lost 2 bases at V and 6 bases at J; junction bases unmatched: 10. The CDR3 runs 16 residues. The CDR3 DNA reads as TGTGCCAGCAGTTACCTCAGGCGGGGGGCACCCGATACGCAGTATTTT. This encodes CASSYLRRGAPDTQYF.

V is TRBV10-3 and J is TRBJ2-3, with 8 positions matching TRBD1. CDR3 length: 16 residues. J was trimmed by 0 bases and V by 7 bases; bases with no gene match: 9. Germline V gives CDR1 ENHRY, CDR2 SYGVKD. CDR3 loop: CAIIDSRDRSTDTQYF. In DNA, the CDR3 is TGTGCCATCATCGATTCCCGGGACAGGAGCACAGATACGCAGTATTTT.

The chain joins TRBV9 to TRBJ2-1; no definite D call. V was cut by 4 bases and J by 6 bases, with 11 bases left in between. The CDR3 covers 13 residues. From germline, CDR1 is SGDLS and CDR2 YYNGEE. CDR3 DNA: TGTGCCAGCAGCCCTCGTATAATCAATGAGCAGTTCTTC. It codes for CASSPRIINEQFF.

This chain uses TRBV3-1 (or the pseudogene TRBV3-2) with TRBJ1-4; D is possibly TRBD1 (5 bases). Trimming removed 5 bases from V and 8 bases from J, with 18 bases in between. This CDR3 contains 15 residues. Germline V lookup: CDR1 LGHDT, CDR2 YNNKEL (reference sequence). Here the CDR3 reads CASSDLAGPGEKLFF. The CDR3 DNA is TGTGCCAGCAGCGACCTTGCAGGGCCTGGCGAAAAACTGTTTTTT.

The V and J genes are TRBV7-2 and TRBJ1-1; D uncertain. Germline CDR1 reads SGHTA; CDR2 reads FQGNSA. The CDR3 has 13 residues. V gave up 2 bases and J gave up 1 base, with 5 bases separating them. CDR3 nucleotides: TGTGCCAGCAGCTTACTACGGAACACTGAAGCTTTCTTT. It translates to CASSLLRNTEAFF.

The chain combines TRBV5-4 with TRBJ2-5; TRBD2 is a possible D gene (6 bases). The CDR3 extends over 13 amino acids. CDR1 and CDR2 from the germline V gene are SGHNT and YYREEE (reference sequence). V dropped 4 bases and J dropped 2 bases, with 9 bases sitting between them. The CDR3 bases are TGTGCCAGCAGCAGGGGAGGTCAAGAGACCCAGTACTTC. This encodes CASSRGGQETQYF.

The J gene is TRBJ2-1, the V gene TRBV28; TRBD1 is a possible D gene (5 bases). Germline V CDR1 and CDR2: MDHEN, SYDVKM. Trimming removed 7 bases from V and 5 bases from J, with 18 bases in between. The CDR3 runs to 15 residues. The CDR3 DNA follows: TGTGCCAGCACCCTCAGGGAAACAAACCACAATGAGCAGTTCTTC. Encoded protein: CASTLRETNHNEQFF.

The J gene is TRBJ2-7, the V gene TRBV21-1; TRBD2 reflects the table's D call only, with no check against the DNA. TRBV21-1 is a recognized pseudogene. The length of the CDR3 is 14 residues. The CDR3 DNA follows: TGTGCCAACTCCGGGACTCATAGCTCCTACGAGCAGTACTTC. This sequence encodes CANSGTHSSYEQYF.

This chain uses TRBV10-1 with TRBJ2-1; 8 bases are a match to TRBD2. CDR1 and CDR2 from the germline V gene are WNHNN and SYGVQD (reference sequence). V shed 0 bases, J shed 7 bases, and the junction held 8 bases outside the gene matches. This CDR3 is 16 amino acids long. The CDR3 DNA is TGCGCCAGCAGTGAGTCTAGATCGGCTAGCGGGAATGAGCAGTTCTTC. Protein: CASSESRSASGNEQFF.

This rearrangement joins TRBV21-1 to TRBJ1-2; the table's D call TRBD1 went unverified against the DNA. TRBV21-1 constitutes a pseudogene. This CDR3 has 14 residues. In DNA, the CDR3 is TGTGCCAGCAGCAAATACGGCAGGGGGTATGGCTACACCTTC. Translated: CASSKYGRGYGYTF.

This chain uses TRBV19 with TRBJ2-4, with 7 nucleotides matching TRBD1. Losses at the gene ends were 4 bases for V and 7 bases for J; bases not matched to a gene: 13. Germline V gives CDR1 LNHDA, CDR2 SQIVND (reference sequence). The CDR3 has 16 residues. The CDR3 loop is CASSTTRTGGFNIQYF. The DNA for the CDR3 is TGTGCCAGTAGTACTACTAGGACAGGCGGGTTCAACATTCAGTACTTC.

The J gene is TRBJ1-2, the V gene TRBV3-1 (or the pseudogene TRBV3-2); the match to TRBD1 covers 7 bases. V shed 4 bases and J 2 bases; nucleotides not matched to a gene: 4. Looked up from germline, CDR1 is LGHDT and CDR2 is YNNKEL (reference sequence). The CDR3 runs to 14 residues. The CDR3 DNA follows: TGTGCCAGCAGCCTAAGGGGGCTAAACTATGGCTACACCTTC. Its translation: CASSLRGLNYGYTF.

The table lists this clone with a count of one. V usage is TRBV12-3 or TRBV12-4 and J usage is TRBJ1-1; D uncertain. V dropped 6 bases and J dropped 0 bases, with 8 bases sitting between them. CDR3 length: 13 amino acids. The CDR3 spells CASRETVNTEAFF. CDR3 coding DNA: TGTGCCAGCAGGGAGACTGTGAACACTGAAGCTTTCTTT.